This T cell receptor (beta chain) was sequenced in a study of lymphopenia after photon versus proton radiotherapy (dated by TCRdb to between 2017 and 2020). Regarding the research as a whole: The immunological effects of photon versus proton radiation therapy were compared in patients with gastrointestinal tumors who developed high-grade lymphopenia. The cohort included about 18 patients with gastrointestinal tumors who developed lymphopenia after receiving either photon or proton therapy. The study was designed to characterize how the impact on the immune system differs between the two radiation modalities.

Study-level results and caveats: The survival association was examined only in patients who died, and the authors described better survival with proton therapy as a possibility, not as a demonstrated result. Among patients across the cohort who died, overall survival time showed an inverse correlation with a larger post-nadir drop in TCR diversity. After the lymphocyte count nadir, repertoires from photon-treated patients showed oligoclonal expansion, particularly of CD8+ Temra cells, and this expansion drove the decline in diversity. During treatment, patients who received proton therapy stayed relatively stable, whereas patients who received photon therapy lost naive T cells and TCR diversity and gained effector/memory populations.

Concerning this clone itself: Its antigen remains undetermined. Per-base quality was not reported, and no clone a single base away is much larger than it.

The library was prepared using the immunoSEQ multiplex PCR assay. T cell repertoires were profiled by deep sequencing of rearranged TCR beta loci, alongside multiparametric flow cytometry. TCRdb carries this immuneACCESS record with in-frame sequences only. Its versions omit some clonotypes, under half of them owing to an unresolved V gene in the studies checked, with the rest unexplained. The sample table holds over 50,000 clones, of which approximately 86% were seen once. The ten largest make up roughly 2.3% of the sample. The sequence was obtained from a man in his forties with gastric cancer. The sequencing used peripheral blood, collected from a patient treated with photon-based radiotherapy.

The base sequence is TGTGCCAGCAGTTTATCGGTGTACCGGGACAGGGAGTACGAGCAGTACTTC. The resulting protein is CASSLSVYRDREYEQYF. Rearrangement joined TRBV27 to TRBJ2-7; TRBD1 aligns with 9 central bases. At the junction V is shortened by 0 bases and J by 4 bases; bases outside the gene matches: 10. The germline V gene (reference sequence) supplies CDR1 MNHEY and CDR2 SMNVEV. From the cysteine through the phenylalanine, the CDR3 covers 17 amino acids. Only CDR3 DNA remains: 51 bases, in frame from the first base.